These 20 T cell receptor beta chains originate from one sample sequenced in a study of shared clonotypes between healthy human individuals. Here immunoSEQ multiplex PCR was the method, and the copy in TCRdb shows in-frame clones only, minus some. Among over 1.5 million clones listed, 95% to 99% were seen once. The sequenced sample consisted of naive CD4+ T cells sorted from blood. Subset noted: CD45RA+ positively selected. These receptors were obtained from a man aged 25 to 45 in good health.

This chain links TRBV6-1 with TRBJ1-3, with D unresolved. The CDR3 extends over 14 amino acids. The germline V and J ends were trimmed by 3 bases and 2 bases, with 8 bases remaining between them. The germline V gene has CDR1 MNHNS and CDR2 SASEGT. The CDR3 protein is CASSEGQTGNTIYF. Here the CDR3 DNA reads TGTGCCAGCAGTGAGGGTCAGACTGGAAACACCATATATTTT.

This chain connects TRBV7-3 to TRBJ2-2; D might be TRBD1 or TRBD2, each matching 5 bases. The CDR3 is 15 amino acids. The germline V gene has CDR1 SGHTA and CDR2 FQGTGA. The V end lost 4 bases, the J end lost 3 bases, and 12 bases lay between the germline ends. As DNA, the CDR3 is TGTGCCAGCAGCTCTAGGTTGGGGGACACCGGGGAGCTGTTTTTT. Its translation: CASSSRLGDTGELFF. Using reference TRBV7-3 and TRBJ2-2 for the parts outside the CDR3, the full variable domain is GAGVSQTPSNKVTEKGKYVELRCDPISGHTALYWYRQSLGQGPEFLIYFQGTGAADDSGLPNDRFFAVRPEGSVSTLKIQRTERGDSAVYLCASSSRLGDTGELFFGEGSRLTVL.

The rearrangement uses TRBV10-3 and TRBJ2-5; D possibly corresponds to TRBD1 (6 bases). Trimming took 0 bases from V and 2 from J, leaving 16 bases between them. This CDR3 comprises 17 residues. Germline-derived CDR1 and CDR2 are ENHRY and SYGVKD. The CDR3 sequence: CAISESLGQGSQETQYF. The CDR3 DNA follows: TGTGCCATCAGTGAGTCTTTGGGGCAGGGGAGTCAAGAGACCCAGTACTTC.

The gene calls are TRBV25-1 and TRBJ2-1, with D tentatively TRBD1 (6 bases). In germline, CDR1 is MGHDK, CDR2 SYGVNS. V was shortened by 3 bases and J by 5 bases, with 11 bases between the two germline ends. This CDR3 has 14 residues. This CDR3 is CASSDPGQHNEQFF. The CDR3 DNA follows: TGTGCCAGCAGTGATCCCGGACAGCACAATGAGCAGTTCTTC.

This clone was seen just once. V gene TRBV7-9 combines with J gene TRBJ2-7; D is unclear. Germline CDR1 is SEHNR and CDR2 is FQNEAQ (reference sequence). Between the trimmed V and J ends, which lost 6 bases and 2 bases, there was a span of 8 bases. This CDR3 has 12 residues. The CDR3 loop is CASSWVPYEQYF. The CDR3 DNA reads TGTGCCAGCAGTTGGGTTCCCTACGAGCAGTACTTC. Filled out from reference TRBV7-9 and TRBJ2-7, the complete variable domain reads DTGVSQNPRHKITKRGQNVTFRCDPISEHNRLYWYRQTLGQGPEFLTYFQNEAQLEKSRLLSDRFSAERPKGSFSTLEIQRTEQGDSAMYLCASSWVPYEQYFGPGTRLTVT.

The chain joins TRBV6-1 to TRBJ2-1, with 7 bases fitting TRBD1. In germline, CDR1 is MNHNS, CDR2 SASEGT. J lost 2 bases, V lost 7 bases, and 5 bases had no gene match. This CDR3 has 14 amino acids. The CDR3 bases are TGTGCCAGCAACAACAGGGGAACCTACAATGAGCAGTTCTTC. This encodes CASNNRGTYNEQFF.

V usage is TRBV11-2 and J usage is TRBJ2-7, with D perhaps matching TRBD1 (6 bases). Trimming pared 2 bases from V and 0 bases from J, leaving 11 bases between. The CDR3 contains 15 residues. Germline CDR1 SGHAT, CDR2 FQNNGV. CDR3 sequence reads: CASSLRSGHSYEQYF. The CDR3, as DNA: TGTGCCAGCAGCTTACGGTCGGGACACTCCTACGAGCAGTACTTC.

The rearrangement joins TRBV5-5 to TRBJ1-5; 8 bases are a match to TRBD1. The CDR3 has 15 residues. Germline trimming cut 4 bases from V and 4 bases from J; bases unmatched to any gene: 7. Germline V lookup: CDR1 SGHKS, CDR2 YYEKEE (reference sequence). CDR3 sequence: CASSVTGDINQPQHF. CDR3 nucleotides: TGTGCCAGCAGCGTGACAGGGGATATTAATCAGCCCCAGCATTTT.

J is TRBJ2-3 and V is TRBV4-1; TRBD1 is a possible D gene (6 bases). Per germline, CDR1 MGHRA and CDR2 YSYEKL. V gave up 0 bases and J gave up 2 bases, with 15 bases separating them. This CDR3 region has 17 residues. CDR3 DNA: TGCGCCAGCAGCCAAGACACCCCCAGGACAGTCACAGATACGCAGTATTTT. It encodes CASSQDTPRTVTDTQYF.

The chain combines TRBV2 with TRBJ1-2, with TRBD1 matching 12 bases. This CDR3 spans 17 amino acids. Trimming took 7 bases from V and 3 from J; bases not matched to a gene: 12. The V gene's germline CDR1 is SNHLY and CDR2 FYNNEI. This CDR3 reads CASTTRDRGRFYYGYTF. The CDR3 DNA reads TGTGCCAGCACGACAAGGGACAGGGGGCGGTTCTACTATGGCTACACCTTC.

The rearrangement links TRBV1 to TRBJ2-5; TRBD2, the D gene given by the table, was not confirmed from the DNA. TRBV1 has pseudogene status. The CDR3 is 21 residues long. CDR3 bases: TGCACCAGCAGCCAAGAAAAGCAGGGACTAGCGGGAGGGCCGGGCCAAGAGACCCAGTACTTC. Translated: CTSSQEKQGLAGGPGQETQYF.

The genes are TRBV7-8 and TRBJ1-4; possibly TRBD1 for D (5 bases). Germline V gives CDR1 SGHVS, CDR2 FQNEAQ. Trimming pared 4 bases from V and 7 bases from J, leaving 22 bases between. The CDR3 totals 17 residues. The CDR3 loop is CASSSTGWGELGEKLFF. The CDR3 nucleotides are TGTGCCAGCAGCTCTACCGGATGGGGGGAGCTGGGTGAAAAACTGTTTTTT.

The chain couples TRBV7-2 to TRBJ2-1; 9 nucleotides align to TRBD1. Germline V lookup: CDR1 SGHTA, CDR2 FQGNSA. V dropped 6 bases and J dropped 6; count of bases not matched to a gene: 6. This CDR3 is 14 amino acids long. In nucleotides, the CDR3 is TGTGCCAGCAGGGGACAGGGTCCTGTCAATGAGCAGTTCTTC. The encoded protein is CASRGQGPVNEQFF.

V is TRBV27 and J is TRBJ2-1; D is undetermined. The V gene's germline CDR1 is MNHEY and CDR2 SMNVEV (reference sequence). The CDR3 spans 16 residues. V dropped 0 bases and J dropped 1 base, with 10 bases sitting between them. CDR3 sequence (DNA): TGTGCCAGCAGTTTATCGCCGGTAGTTTCCTACAATGAGCAGTTCTTC. It yields the protein CASSLSPVVSYNEQFF.

V is TRBV7-9 and J is TRBJ1-4, with 7 bases matching TRBD1. Germline V CDR1 and CDR2: SEHNR, FQNEAQ (reference sequence). The CDR3 runs to 15 residues. V shed 3 bases and J 7 bases; nucleotides not matched to a gene: 8. The CDR3 region is CASSFTGEDGEKLFF. CDR3 coding DNA: TGTGCCAGCAGCTTCACAGGGGAGGATGGTGAAAAACTGTTTTTT. The whole variable domain, remainder taken from reference TRBV7-9 and TRBJ1-4, is DTGVSQNPRHKITKRGQNVTFRCDPISEHNRLYWYRQTLGQGPEFLTYFQNEAQLEKSRLLSDRFSAERPKGSFSTLEIQRTEQGDSAMYLCASSFTGEDGEKLFFGSGTQLSVL.

This clone has only one observation. The rearrangement links TRBV7-9 to TRBJ2-7, with TRBD1 identical over 7 bases. J gave up 3 bases and V 0 bases, and 8 bases lay outside the gene matches. The CDR3 is made up of 16 amino acids. Germline assignment: CDR1 SEHNR and CDR2 FQNEAQ (reference sequence). The CDR3 DNA is TGTGCCAGCAGCTTAGCGCCTGACAGGGCAGACTACGAGCAGTACTTC. This translates into CASSLAPDRADYEQYF.

This chain joins TRBV7-9 and TRBJ2-7; a possible D gene is TRBD1 (5 bases). Per the germline V gene, CDR1 is SEHNR and CDR2 is FQNEAQ (reference sequence). The germline V and J ends were trimmed by 5 bases and 2 bases, with 10 bases remaining between them. The CDR3 runs to 13 residues. In nucleotides, the CDR3 is TGTGCCAGCAGCCCGACGACAGCCTACGAGCAGTACTTC. Translating it yields CASSPTTAYEQYF.

V gene TRBV5-1 combines with J gene TRBJ2-5; 11 nucleotides agree with TRBD2. This CDR3 has 14 residues. CDR1 is SGHRS and CDR2 is YFSETQ in the germline V gene. With V trimmed by 3 bases and J by 4 bases, 2 bases remained unmatched. This CDR3 is CASSYGLAGETQYF. The CDR3 coding sequence is TGCGCCAGCAGCTACGGACTAGCGGGAGAGACCCAGTACTTC.

The chain carries TRBV2 and TRBJ2-7; D may be TRBD2 (7 bases). This CDR3 has 14 amino acids. Germline CDR1 reads SNHLY; CDR2 reads FYNNEI. Trimming cost V 4 bases and J 3 bases, with 13 bases left between them. Here the CDR3 DNA reads TGTGCCAGCAGTGGGGGGGGCATCGGCTACGAGCAGTACTTC. Its translation: CASSGGGIGYEQYF.

The chain couples TRBV9 to TRBJ2-5; weak D call: TRBD2 (6 bases). V lost 3 bases, J lost 1 base, and 16 bases lay in between. The germline gives CDR1 SGDLS, CDR2 YYNGEE. The CDR3 covers 16 residues. CDR3 loop: CASSEGWRVSQETQYF. CDR3 DNA: TGTGCCAGCAGCGAGGGATGGAGGGTTTCCCAAGAGACCCAGTACTTC.